This note documents a single T cell receptor beta chain sequence. From blood CD8+ and CD4+ T cells, the TCR beta chain was sequenced. The source of the sample is a study of CD8 T cells in Susac syndrome. RNA amounts of about 0.5 to 1 ug underwent reverse transcription with random hexamers. TCRdb re-called the immunoSEQ multiplex PCR reads through MiXCR, storing one row per CDR3 protein. The table shows some 150,000 distinct CDR3 sequences, with 94% occurring only once. Germline loops: CDR1 SQVTM, CDR2 ANQGSEA. Between the trimmed V and J ends, which lost 3 bases and 9 bases, there was a span of 6 bases. The CDR3 has 10 amino acids.

Input material: CD4+ T cells from PBMCs. The sequence was obtained from a human donor in good health. The J gene is TRBJ2-1, the V gene TRBV29-1; D call uncertain. CDR3 in amino acids: CSVDQVEQFF. The CDR3 region has the DNA TGCAGCGTTGATCAGGTTGAGCAGTTCTTC.